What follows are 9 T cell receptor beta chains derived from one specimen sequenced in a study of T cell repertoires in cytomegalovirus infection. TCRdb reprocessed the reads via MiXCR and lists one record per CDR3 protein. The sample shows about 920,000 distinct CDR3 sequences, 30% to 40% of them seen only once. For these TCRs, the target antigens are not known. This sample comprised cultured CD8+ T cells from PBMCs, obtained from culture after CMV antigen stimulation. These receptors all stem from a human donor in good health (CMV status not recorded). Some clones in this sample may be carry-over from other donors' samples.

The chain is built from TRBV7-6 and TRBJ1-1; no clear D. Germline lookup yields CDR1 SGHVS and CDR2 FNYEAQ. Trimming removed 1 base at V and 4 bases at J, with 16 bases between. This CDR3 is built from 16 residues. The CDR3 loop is CASSLDRGGVTTEAFF. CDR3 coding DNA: TGTGCCAGCAGCTTAGACCGCGGAGGAGTGACCACTGAAGCTTTCTTT.

The CDR3 spells CASSRRGFSTDTQYF. The CDR3, as DNA: TGTGCCAGCAGCCGAAGAGGCTTTAGCACAGATACGCAGTATTTT. The genes are TRBV9 and TRBJ2-3; no clear D gene. Between the trimmed V and J ends, which lost 4 bases and 0 bases, there was a span of 12 bases. CDR1 and CDR2 from the germline V gene are SGDLS and YYNGEE. The CDR3 extends over 15 amino acids.

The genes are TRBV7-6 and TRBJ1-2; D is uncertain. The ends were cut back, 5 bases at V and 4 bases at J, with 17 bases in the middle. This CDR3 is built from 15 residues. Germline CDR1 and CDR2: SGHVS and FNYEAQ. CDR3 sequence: CASSPSGVLGYGYTF. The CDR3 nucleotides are TGTGCCAGCAGCCCCTCGGGCGTGCTGGGCTATGGCTACACCTTC.

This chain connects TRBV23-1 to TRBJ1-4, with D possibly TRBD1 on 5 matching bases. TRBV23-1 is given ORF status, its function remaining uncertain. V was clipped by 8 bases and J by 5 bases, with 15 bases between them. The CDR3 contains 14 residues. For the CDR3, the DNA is TGCGCCAGCTCCCCGTGGCAGGGAAATGAAAAACTGTTTTTT. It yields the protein CASSPWQGNEKLFF.

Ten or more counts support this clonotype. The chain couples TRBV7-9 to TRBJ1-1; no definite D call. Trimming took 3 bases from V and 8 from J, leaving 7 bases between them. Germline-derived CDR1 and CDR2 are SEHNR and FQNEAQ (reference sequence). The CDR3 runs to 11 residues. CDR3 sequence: CASSLFGEAFF. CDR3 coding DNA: TGTGCCAGCAGCTTGTTTGGAGAAGCTTTCTTT.

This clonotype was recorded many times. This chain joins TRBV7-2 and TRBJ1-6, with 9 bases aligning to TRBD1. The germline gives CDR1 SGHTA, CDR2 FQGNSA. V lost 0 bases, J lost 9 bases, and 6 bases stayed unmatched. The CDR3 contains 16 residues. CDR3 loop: CASSLARGQGGSPLHF. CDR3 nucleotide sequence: TGTGCCAGCAGCTTAGCGCGGGGACAGGGAGGTTCACCCCTCCACTTT.

Here the CDR3 DNA reads TGCAGTGCGGGGGATCATACCGGGGAGCTGTTTTTT. Its translation: CSAGDHTGELFF. The chain has TRBV20-1 and TRBJ2-2, with D perhaps being TRBD1 or TRBD2 (5 bases each). The CDR3 extends over 12 amino acids. Germline CDR1 DFQATT, CDR2 SNEGSKA (reference sequence). With 6 bases removed from V and 5 bases from J, the gap between germline ends came to 10 bases.

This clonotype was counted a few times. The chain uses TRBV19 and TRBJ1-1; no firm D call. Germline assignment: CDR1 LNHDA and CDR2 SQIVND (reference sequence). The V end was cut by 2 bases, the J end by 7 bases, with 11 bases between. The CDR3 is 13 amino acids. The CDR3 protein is CASSILAGGEAFF. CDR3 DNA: TGTGCCAGTAGTATACTGGCAGGCGGTGAAGCTTTCTTT. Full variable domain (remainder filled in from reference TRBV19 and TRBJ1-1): DGGITQSPKYLFRKEGQNVTLSCEQNLNHDAMYWYRQDPGQGLRLIYYSQIVNDFQKGDIAEGYSVSREKKESFPLTVTSAQKNPTAFYLCASSILAGGEAFFGQGTRLTVV.

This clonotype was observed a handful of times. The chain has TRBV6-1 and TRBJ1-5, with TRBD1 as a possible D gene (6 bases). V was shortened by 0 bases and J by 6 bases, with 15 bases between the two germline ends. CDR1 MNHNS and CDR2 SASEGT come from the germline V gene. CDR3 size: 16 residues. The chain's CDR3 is CASSEAVTGGRQPQHF. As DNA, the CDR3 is TGTGCCAGCAGTGAAGCAGTGACAGGCGGGCGTCAGCCCCAGCATTTT.